This TCR beta chain originates from a study of cytomegalovirus exposure and HLA in healthy donors. As for the study in general: Early on, a data release was issued that held 80 million to 90 million unique TCRs from HLA-typed donors.

Donors likely had unrecorded immune exposures despite being nominally healthy when sampled. Germline loops: CDR1 GTSNPN, CDR2 SVGIG (reference sequence). V shed 0 bases and J shed 1 base, with 9 bases lying between them. The length of the CDR3 is 14 residues. Both 60 Vbeta primers and 13 Jbeta primers went into the PCR. Assay: immunoSEQ multiplex PCR; the TCRdb copy retains only in-frame clones and omits some. The sample contains fewer than 85,000 clones, more than 65% of which appear only once. The chain combines TRBV30 with TRBJ1-2; no clear D. Specimen: PBMCs. The sequence derives from a woman aged 40 to 50 in good health and CMV-seropositive. CDR3 loop: CAWSVLRNNYGYTF. CDR3 DNA sequence: TGTGCCTGGAGTGTTTTGAGGAATAACTATGGCTACACCTTC.